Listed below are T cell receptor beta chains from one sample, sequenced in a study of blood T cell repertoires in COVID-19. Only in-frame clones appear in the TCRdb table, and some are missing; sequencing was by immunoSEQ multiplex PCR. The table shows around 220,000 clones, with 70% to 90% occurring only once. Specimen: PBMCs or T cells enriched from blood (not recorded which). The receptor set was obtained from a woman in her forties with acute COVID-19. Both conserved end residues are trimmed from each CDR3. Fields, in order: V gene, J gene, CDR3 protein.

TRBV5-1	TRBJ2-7	ASSWDSRRDYEQY
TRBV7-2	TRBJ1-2	ASSADREMSYT
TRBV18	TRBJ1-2	ASSLGQGNGYT
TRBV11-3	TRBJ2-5	ASSPLAGETQY
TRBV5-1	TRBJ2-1	ASSKAEQAEQF
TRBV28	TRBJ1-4	ASSPSTGAATNEKLF
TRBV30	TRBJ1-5	ASKTGASAAQH
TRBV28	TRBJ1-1	ASSFFRNTEAF
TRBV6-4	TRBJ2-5	ASRIELETQY
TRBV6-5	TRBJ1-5	ASSPQGRGNQPQH
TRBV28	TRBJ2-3	ASIHGTGGLNTQY
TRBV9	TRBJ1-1	ASSVGGVQNTEAF
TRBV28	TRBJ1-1	ASGAPVGTTLNTEAF
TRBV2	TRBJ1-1	ASRLAGTGRNTEAF
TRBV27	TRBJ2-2	ASSLGSSAGELF
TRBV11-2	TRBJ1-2	ASSAAGAIGYGYT
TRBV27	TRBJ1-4	ASSLAGFATNEKLF
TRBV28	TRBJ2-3	ASSLRGGLTDTQY
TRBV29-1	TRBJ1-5	SVGQGNQPQH
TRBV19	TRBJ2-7	ASSFRDRGYEQY
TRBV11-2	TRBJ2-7	ASSFQQGDIYEQY
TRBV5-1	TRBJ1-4	ASSLSPTNEKLF
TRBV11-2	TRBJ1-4	ASSLASAGGEKLF
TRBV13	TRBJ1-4	ASSPSRDRGIEKLF
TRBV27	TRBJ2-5	ASSRLLSGRLETQY
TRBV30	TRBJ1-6	AWSAGSNSPLH
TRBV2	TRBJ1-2	ASSESEQGRREGYT
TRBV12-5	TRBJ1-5	ASGLGRGGRESNQPQH
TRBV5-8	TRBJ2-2	ASSLLAGRNTGELF
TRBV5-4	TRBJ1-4	ASSLDPGGGEKLF
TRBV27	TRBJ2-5	ASREQGHGTQY
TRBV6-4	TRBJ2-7	ASSDSEGGQQY
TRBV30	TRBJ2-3	AWGLAGVLDTQY
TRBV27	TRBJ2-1	ASSLFSSGRRNEQF
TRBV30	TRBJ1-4	AWAEQGKLF
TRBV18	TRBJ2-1	ASSPPAGGGNEQF
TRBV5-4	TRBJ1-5	ASSFFSSNQPQH